This is a list of T cell receptor beta chains from one sample in a study of shared clonotypes between healthy human individuals. This table comes from immunoSEQ multiplex PCR, and its TCRdb copy is limited to in-frame clones, with some not included. The sample lists some 360,000 clones; about 70% were seen once. Sequencing input: memory CD4+ T cells sorted from blood. These receptor sequences come from a man aged 25 to 40 in good health. Both conserved end residues are part of each CDR3. Each record gives: CDR3 DNA, CDR3 protein, clone size, V gene, J gene, D gene. D genes are given only for firm matches. Part of the rows lack a size; the others show once, few, many or a class for expanded clones.

cdr3_nt: TGTGCCAGCAGTTACTCGGGACAGGGAGGCTACACCTTC
cdr3_aa: CASSYSGQGGYTF
clone_size: once
v_call: TRBV6-5
j_call: TRBJ1-2
d_call: TRBD1

cdr3_nt: TGTGCCTGGAGAAGGCGCACAGATACGCAGTATTTT
cdr3_aa: CAWRRRTDTQYF
clone_size: -
v_call: TRBV30
j_call: TRBJ2-3
d_call: -

cdr3_nt: TGCGCCAGCAGCAGAGGGACAGGAATATCCTACGAGCAGTACTTC
cdr3_aa: CASSRGTGISYEQYF
clone_size: -
v_call: TRBV5-1
j_call: TRBJ2-7
d_call: TRBD1

cdr3_nt: TGTGCCATCAGTGTGGGACTAGCGGGAGGTACCGGGGAGCTGTTTTTT
cdr3_aa: CAISVGLAGGTGELFF
clone_size: -
v_call: TRBV10-3
j_call: TRBJ2-2
d_call: TRBD2

cdr3_nt: TGTGCCAGCACCCCTGACAGGGACGTAGTTTCTTACGAGCAGTACTTC
cdr3_aa: CASTPDRDVVSYEQYF
clone_size: -
v_call: TRBV4-2
j_call: TRBJ2-7
d_call: TRBD1

cdr3_nt: TGCGCCAGCAGTGGTAGTAACATTCTCAATGAGCAGTTCTTC
cdr3_aa: CASSGSNILNEQFF
clone_size: -
v_call: TRBV10-2
j_call: TRBJ2-1
d_call: -

cdr3_nt: TGTGCCAGCAGTGTGGGAACTGAAGCTTTCTTT
cdr3_aa: CASSVGTEAFF
clone_size: -
v_call: TRBV2
j_call: TRBJ1-1
d_call: -

cdr3_nt: TGTGCCAGCAGTTTGGAACAGGGGGCCCAGCATTTT
cdr3_aa: CASSLEQGAQHF
clone_size: few
v_call: TRBV28
j_call: TRBJ1-5
d_call: TRBD1

cdr3_nt: TGCGCCAGCAGCCCGGGGTGGGAGGAGACCCAGTACTTC
cdr3_aa: CASSPGWEETQYF
clone_size: many
v_call: TRBV5-1
j_call: TRBJ2-5
d_call: -

cdr3_nt: TGTGCCAGCATCCCCTCCGGGAACACAGATACGCAGTATTTT
cdr3_aa: CASIPSGNTDTQYF
clone_size: few
v_call: TRBV28
j_call: TRBJ2-3
d_call: -

cdr3_nt: TGTGCCACCGAACAGGGCGGGGAGACCCAGTACTTC
cdr3_aa: CATEQGGETQYF
clone_size: -
v_call: TRBV10-3
j_call: TRBJ2-5
d_call: -

cdr3_nt: TGTGCCAGTAGTATGAACGACAGGGTGGAGACCCAGTACTTC
cdr3_aa: CASSMNDRVETQYF
clone_size: once
v_call: TRBV19
j_call: TRBJ2-5
d_call: TRBD1

cdr3_nt: TGCGCCAGCAGCCCTAGTGGCGGGAGGGTCTACGAGCAGTACTTC
cdr3_aa: CASSPSGGRVYEQYF
clone_size: -
v_call: TRBV5-1
j_call: TRBJ2-7
d_call: TRBD2

cdr3_nt: TGTGCCAGCAGCTTGGCGGGGGACACTGAAGCTTTCTTT
cdr3_aa: CASSLAGDTEAFF
clone_size: -
v_call: TRBV5-5
j_call: TRBJ1-1
d_call: -

cdr3_nt: TGTGCCAGCAGCTACGACAGCCTCGAGCAGTACTTC
cdr3_aa: CASSYDSLEQYF
clone_size: once
v_call: TRBV7-2
j_call: TRBJ2-7
d_call: -

cdr3_nt: TGTGCCAGCAGTGAAGATATGGGGCGAGTTCTATTGGTGGCTGAAGCTTTCTTT
cdr3_aa: CASSEDMGRVLLVAEAFF
clone_size: many
v_call: TRBV2
j_call: TRBJ1-1
d_call: -

cdr3_nt: TGTGCCAGCAGCCTTGCGAACGAGCAGTACTTC
cdr3_aa: CASSLANEQYF
clone_size: -
v_call: TRBV7-9
j_call: TRBJ2-7
d_call: -

cdr3_nt: TGTGCCAGCTCACCACGTACTAGCATAAAAGAGACCCAGTACTTC
cdr3_aa: CASSPRTSIKETQYF
clone_size: -
v_call: TRBV18
j_call: TRBJ2-5
d_call: -

cdr3_nt: TGTGCCAGCTCACTGGCCGGTGGAGAGACCCAGTACTTC
cdr3_aa: CASSLAGGETQYF
clone_size: -
v_call: TRBV18
j_call: TRBJ2-5
d_call: -

cdr3_nt: TGTGCCAGTACCTCCCCAGGGCGAGGAAACACCATATATTTT
cdr3_aa: CASTSPGRGNTIYF
clone_size: -
v_call: TRBV28
j_call: TRBJ1-3
d_call: -

cdr3_nt: TGTGCCAGCAGCTTCGGCGGGTTTGGGGCCGGGGAGCTGTTTTTT
cdr3_aa: CASSFGGFGAGELFF
clone_size: -
v_call: TRBV11-2
j_call: TRBJ2-2
d_call: -

cdr3_nt: TGTGCCAGCAGTGAAGCCGGAAACACCATATATTTT
cdr3_aa: CASSEAGNTIYF
clone_size: -
v_call: TRBV6-1
j_call: TRBJ1-3
d_call: -

cdr3_nt: TGTGCCAGCAGTGAACAGTTGAATCAGCCCCAGCATTTT
cdr3_aa: CASSEQLNQPQHF
clone_size: -
v_call: TRBV2
j_call: TRBJ1-5
d_call: -

cdr3_nt: TGTGCCAGCAGTTTAGGGGGGACCAGCACAGATACGCAGTATTTT
cdr3_aa: CASSLGGTSTDTQYF
clone_size: -
v_call: TRBV27
j_call: TRBJ2-3
d_call: -

cdr3_nt: TGTGCCAGCAGCTTTATTGAGCGGGAGGGTTACGAGCAGTACTTC
cdr3_aa: CASSFIEREGYEQYF
clone_size: -
v_call: TRBV27
j_call: TRBJ2-7
d_call: TRBD2

cdr3_nt: TGTGCCAGCTGGCACAGGGAGGCCTACGAGCAGTACTTC
cdr3_aa: CASWHREAYEQYF
clone_size: -
v_call: TRBV28
j_call: TRBJ2-7
d_call: -

cdr3_nt: TGCAGTGCTAGAGATTACGACACCTTC
cdr3_aa: CSARDYDTF
clone_size: -
v_call: TRBV20-1
j_call: TRBJ1-2
d_call: -

cdr3_nt: TGTGCCAGCAGCCAAGGGGGGTTCAGGGACATAATCCACAATGAGCAGTTCTTC
cdr3_aa: CASSQGGFRDIIHNEQFF
clone_size: -
v_call: TRBV14
j_call: TRBJ2-1
d_call: -

cdr3_nt: TGTGCCAGCAGCTCGAACAGCCAGCGGTTTTTT
cdr3_aa: CASSSNSQRFF
clone_size: -
v_call: TRBV28
j_call: TRBJ1-4
d_call: -

cdr3_nt: TGTGCCAGCAGCGACACCCCCGGGACAGGGTTTAACTACGAGCAGTACTTC
cdr3_aa: CASSDTPGTGFNYEQYF
clone_size: once
v_call: TRBV5-4
j_call: TRBJ2-7
d_call: TRBD1

cdr3_nt: TGTGCCAGCAGCCGCGGACAGGCGAATAGAGCTTTCTTT
cdr3_aa: CASSRGQANRAFF
clone_size: -
v_call: TRBV5-4
j_call: TRBJ1-1
d_call: TRBD1

cdr3_nt: TGCGCCAGCAGCCTCGACAGGAACTATGGCTACACCTTC
cdr3_aa: CASSLDRNYGYTF
clone_size: -
v_call: TRBV5-1
j_call: TRBJ1-2
d_call: -

cdr3_nt: TGTGCCAGTAGTATGCAGGGGGCCTACAATGAGCAGTTCTTC
cdr3_aa: CASSMQGAYNEQFF
clone_size: -
v_call: TRBV19
j_call: TRBJ2-1
d_call: TRBD1

cdr3_nt: TGTGCCAGCAGGCGGAATGGTGAGCAGTTCTTC
cdr3_aa: CASRRNGEQFF
clone_size: -
v_call: TRBV6-5
j_call: TRBJ2-1
d_call: -

cdr3_nt: TGTGCCAGTAGTTCCGGACTGGGGCTGAGCATTCAGTACTTC
cdr3_aa: CASSSGLGLSIQYF
clone_size: once
v_call: TRBV19
j_call: TRBJ2-4
d_call: -

cdr3_nt: TGTGCCTGGAGTGTAGGCGGAGGCACTGAAGCTTTCTTT
cdr3_aa: CAWSVGGGTEAFF
clone_size: -
v_call: TRBV30
j_call: TRBJ1-1
d_call: -

cdr3_nt: TGTGCCAGCTCACCTAGATTGGGTGCCCAGGGGCTCGACACTGAAGCTTTCTTT
cdr3_aa: CASSPRLGAQGLDTEAFF
clone_size: -
v_call: TRBV18
j_call: TRBJ1-1
d_call: -

cdr3_nt: TGTGCCAGCAGCGTCCTACTGACTAGCGGCCCCTACAATGAGCAGTTCTTC
cdr3_aa: CASSVLLTSGPYNEQFF
clone_size: -
v_call: TRBV5-8
j_call: TRBJ2-1
d_call: TRBD2

cdr3_nt: TGCGCCAGCAGATCACTTCCACAAGAGACCCAGTACTTC
cdr3_aa: CASRSLPQETQYF
clone_size: many
v_call: TRBV5-1
j_call: TRBJ2-5
d_call: -

cdr3_nt: TGCGCCAGCAGCTCCTCCGGGACCGCTACGAACATTCAGTACTTC
cdr3_aa: CASSSSGTATNIQYF
clone_size: -
v_call: TRBV5-1
j_call: TRBJ2-4
d_call: -

cdr3_nt: TGTGCCAGCTCACTACGGACAGGGAACTATAATTCACCCCTCCACTTT
cdr3_aa: CASSLRTGNYNSPLHF
clone_size: -
v_call: TRBV18
j_call: TRBJ1-6
d_call: TRBD1

cdr3_nt: TGTGCCAGCAGCTTAGGAGGAGGGGAGACCCAGTACTTC
cdr3_aa: CASSLGGGETQYF
clone_size: -
v_call: TRBV7-2
j_call: TRBJ2-5
d_call: -

cdr3_nt: TGTGCCACCAGCAGAGATCGCCGAGAGCAGTACTTC
cdr3_aa: CATSRDRREQYF
clone_size: -
v_call: TRBV15
j_call: TRBJ2-7
d_call: -

cdr3_nt: TGTGCCAGCAGAAGGACAGGTGGCACTGAAGCTTTCTTT
cdr3_aa: CASRRTGGTEAFF
clone_size: few
v_call: TRBV11-2
j_call: TRBJ1-1
d_call: TRBD1

cdr3_nt: TGTGCCAGCAGCTGGGACAGGGGAGCTGGCTACACCTTC
cdr3_aa: CASSWDRGAGYTF
clone_size: many
v_call: TRBV11-2
j_call: TRBJ1-2
d_call: TRBD1

cdr3_nt: TGTGCCAGCTCACCATGGGGGCGGGAGGACGACAATGAGCAGTTCTTC
cdr3_aa: CASSPWGREDDNEQFF
clone_size: -
v_call: TRBV18
j_call: TRBJ2-1
d_call: TRBD2

cdr3_nt: TGCGCCAGCAGCTCCTTGCAGGGGGGCCAAGAGACCCAGTACTTC
cdr3_aa: CASSSLQGGQETQYF
clone_size: -
v_call: TRBV5-1
j_call: TRBJ2-5
d_call: -

cdr3_nt: TGTGCCAGCAGCTTCCTCCTAGCGGCGAACACCGGGGAGCTGTTTTTT
cdr3_aa: CASSFLLAANTGELFF
clone_size: many
v_call: TRBV28
j_call: TRBJ2-2
d_call: TRBD2

cdr3_nt: TGCGCCAGCAGCCAACGGACAGGGCGTGATCAGTCTGGGGCCAACGTCCTGACTTTC
cdr3_aa: CASSQRTGRDQSGANVLTF
clone_size: -
v_call: TRBV5-1
j_call: TRBJ2-6
d_call: TRBD1

cdr3_nt: TGTGCCAGCAGTACTACAGGAAACACCATATATTTT
cdr3_aa: CASSTTGNTIYF
clone_size: once
v_call: TRBV14
j_call: TRBJ1-3
d_call: -

cdr3_nt: TGCGCCAGCAGCACCGCGGGACAGGCAACGTACGAGCAGTACTTC
cdr3_aa: CASSTAGQATYEQYF
clone_size: -
v_call: TRBV5-1
j_call: TRBJ2-7
d_call: TRBD1

cdr3_nt: TGTGCCAGTAGTATAGTTGCAGGGGCTGGGGCCAACGTCCTGACTTTC
cdr3_aa: CASSIVAGAGANVLTF
clone_size: few
v_call: TRBV19
j_call: TRBJ2-6
d_call: -

cdr3_nt: TGCGCCAGCAGCCAAGAACGCCTAAACACCGGGGAGCTGTTTTTT
cdr3_aa: CASSQERLNTGELFF
clone_size: -
v_call: TRBV4-1
j_call: TRBJ2-2
d_call: -

cdr3_nt: TGTGCCAGCAGCCAAGGACTAGTCAATACACAAGAGACCCAGTACTTC
cdr3_aa: CASSQGLVNTQETQYF
clone_size: -
v_call: TRBV5-4
j_call: TRBJ2-5
d_call: TRBD2

cdr3_nt: TGTGCCAGCACTCGAGGGGTGGCGGCGTACTCCTACGAGCAGTACTTC
cdr3_aa: CASTRGVAAYSYEQYF
clone_size: -
v_call: TRBV5-6
j_call: TRBJ2-7
d_call: -

cdr3_nt: TGTGCCAGCAGCTTAGATGGGACAGGGTCAGAGACCCAGTACTTC
cdr3_aa: CASSLDGTGSETQYF
clone_size: -
v_call: TRBV7-2
j_call: TRBJ2-5
d_call: TRBD1

cdr3_nt: TGTGCCAGCAGTTACTCGACTTATAGCAATCAGCCCCAGCATTTT
cdr3_aa: CASSYSTYSNQPQHF
clone_size: -
v_call: TRBV6-6
j_call: TRBJ1-5
d_call: -

cdr3_nt: TGTGCCAGCAGCTCGGGACTAGCAGGGATCTACGAGCAGTACTTC
cdr3_aa: CASSSGLAGIYEQYF
clone_size: -
v_call: TRBV7-2
j_call: TRBJ2-7
d_call: TRBD2

cdr3_nt: TGTGCCAGCAGCTGGGGGTTCGGTGAGCAGTTCTTC
cdr3_aa: CASSWGFGEQFF
clone_size: -
v_call: TRBV7-9
j_call: TRBJ2-1
d_call: -